These 29 T cell receptor beta chains share one sample of origin, sequenced in a study of STAT3 mutations in large granular lymphocyte leukemia. Study-level points and caveats: In T-cell large granular lymphocyte leukemia, about half of patients showed multiple immunodominant subclonotypes.

Their antigens are not known. Assay: immunoSEQ multiplex PCR; the TCRdb copy retains only in-frame clones and omits some. Among 5,000 or so clones listed, over 70% were seen once. The specimen was PBMCs. Receptors originate from a human donor with T large granular lymphocyte leukemia. Some clones in this sample may be carry-over from other donors' samples.

This clone showed up just a few times. J is TRBJ2-3 and V is TRBV27; possible D gene TRBD2, 5 bases. Deletions cut 0 bases from V and 3 bases from J, with 7 bases between. Germline V CDR1 and CDR2: MNHEY, SMNVEV (reference sequence). This CDR3 contains 14 residues. The CDR3 spells CASSLSAGTDTQYF. CDR3 DNA sequence: TGTGCCAGCAGTTTATCGGCGGGTACAGATACGCAGTATTTT.

The V and J genes are TRBV28 and TRBJ1-5; 9 nucleotides line up with TRBD1. The CDR3 runs to 15 residues. Germline V lookup: CDR1 MDHEN, CDR2 SYDVKM. Losses at the gene ends were 6 bases for V and 6 bases for J; bases not matched to a gene: 9. The CDR3 here is CASSKTGGAGQPQHF. DNA for the CDR3: TGTGCCAGCAGCAAAACAGGGGGCGCGGGTCAGCCCCAGCATTTT.

CDR3 in DNA: TGTGCCTGGAGTAACCGAGGGACCGAGCAGTTCTTC. Its protein product is CAWSNRGTEQFF. The chain is built from TRBV30 and TRBJ2-1; perhaps D is TRBD1 or TRBD2 (5 bases each). The CDR3 covers 12 residues. Trimming removed 2 bases at V and 10 bases at J, with 12 bases between. Per the germline V gene, CDR1 is GTSNPN and CDR2 is SVGIG (reference sequence).

The chain uses TRBV5-4 and TRBJ2-6; unclear D gene. V lost 2 bases, J lost 0 bases, and 15 bases lay in between. This CDR3 region has 18 residues. Germline V gene sequence: CDR1 SGHNT, CDR2 YYREEE (reference sequence). DNA of the CDR3: TGTGCCAGCAGCTTTCGTAGCTCAGCCAACTCTGGGGCCAACGTCCTGACTTTC. It encodes CASSFRSSANSGANVLTF.

The V and J genes are TRBV5-4 and TRBJ2-7; 7 bases map to TRBD1. Looked up from germline, CDR1 is SGHNT and CDR2 is YYREEE (reference sequence). The CDR3 extends over 15 amino acids. The V gene end was trimmed by 1 base and the J gene end by 7 bases; junction bases not matched to a gene: 11. The CDR3 sequence: CASSLFDRAFGEQYF. CDR3 nucleotide sequence: TGTGCCAGCAGCTTGTTCGACAGGGCCTTCGGGGAGCAGTACTTC.

By share, this clone ranks as medium-sized. The genes are TRBV28 and TRBJ1-1, with D hard to call. The CDR3 contains 14 residues. In germline, CDR1 is MDHEN, CDR2 SYDVKM. Trimming took 7 bases from V and 1 from J, leaving 13 bases between them. CDR3 coding DNA: TGTGCCAGCACCCCGCGCCGGACGAACACTGAAGCTTTCTTT. As protein: CASTPRRTNTEAFF. Using reference TRBV28 and TRBJ1-1 for the parts outside the CDR3, the full variable domain is DVKVTQSSRYLVKRTGEKVFLECVQDMDHENMFWYRQDPGLGLRLIYFSYDVKMKEKGDIPEGYSVSREKKERFSLILESASTNQTSMYLCASTPRRTNTEAFFGQGTRLTVV.

This clone has only one observation. The chain combines TRBV28 with TRBJ2-5; 9 nucleotides line up with TRBD2. Germline loops: CDR1 MDHEN, CDR2 SYDVKM. The V segment lost 5 bases and the J segment 0 bases; nucleotides outside the gene matches: 13. The CDR3 totals 18 residues. CDR3 sequence (DNA): TGTGCCAGCAGTACCCGACTAGCGGACGCCCCGTACCAAGAGACCCAGTACTTC. Its translation is CASSTRLADAPYQETQYF.

The rearrangement uses TRBV30 and TRBJ1-4; TRBD1 agrees at 8 bases. Germline CDR1 GTSNPN, CDR2 SVGIG (reference sequence). The CDR3 runs to 14 residues. Trimming removed 4 bases from V and 8 bases from J; junction bases left unmatched: 9. In DNA, the CDR3 is TGTGCCTGGACCCGGGACAGGCAGAACGAAAAACTGTTTTTT. It codes for CAWTRDRQNEKLFF.

J is TRBJ2-7 and V is TRBV18; no firm D call. This CDR3 comprises 12 residues. Trimming took 5 bases from V and 3 from J, leaving 8 bases between them. The germline CDR1 and CDR2 sequences are KGHSH and LQKENI. The CDR3 bases are TGTGCCAGCTCAGAGGCATACTACGAGCAGTACTTC. It yields the protein CASSEAYYEQYF.

The rearrangement links TRBV29-1 to TRBJ2-6; no clear D. Per germline, CDR1 SQVTM and CDR2 ANQGSEA. V lost 4 bases and J lost 2, with 6 bases in between. CDR3 length: 13 amino acids. CDR3 sequence: CSVVLTGANVLTF. The CDR3 bases are TGCAGCGTTGTCCTTACTGGGGCCAACGTCCTGACTTTC.

The V and J genes are TRBV9 and TRBJ2-7; 8 nucleotides agree with TRBD2. The CDR3 contains 15 residues. Germline V lookup: CDR1 SGDLS, CDR2 YYNGEE. J gave up 5 bases and V 2 bases, and 9 bases lay outside the gene matches. Written as DNA, the CDR3 is TGTGCCAGCAGCGTTTCCGGGACTAGAGCCAACGAGCAGTACTTC. It is translated as CASSVSGTRANEQYF.

The chain has TRBV6-5 and TRBJ1-4; D is unclear. Germline CDR1 reads MNHEY; CDR2 reads SVGAGI. Trimming left V 2 bases short and J 7 bases short, with 8 bases between. The CDR3 runs 13 residues. The CDR3 nucleotides read TGTGCCAGCAGTTACACACCGCTTGAAAAACTGTTTTTT. Translating gives CASSYTPLEKLFF.

The rearrangement links TRBV7-9 to TRBJ1-1; D remains ambiguous. CDR1 is SEHNR and CDR2 is FQNEAQ in the germline V gene (reference sequence). The CDR3 is 11 residues long. V dropped 5 bases and J dropped 8 bases, with 9 bases sitting between them. CDR3 in amino acids: CASSPQEEAFF. The CDR3 DNA reads as TGTGCCAGCAGCCCCCAAGAAGAAGCTTTCTTT. Variable domain in full (rest from reference TRBV7-9 and TRBJ1-1): DTGVSQNPRHKITKRGQNVTFRCDPISEHNRLYWYRQTLGQGPEFLTYFQNEAQLEKSRLLSDRFSAERPKGSFSTLEIQRTEQGDSAMYLCASSPQEEAFFGQGTRLTVV.

This clone was detected only once. V and J are TRBV10-2 and TRBJ2-1; 8 bases align to TRBD2. This CDR3 is built from 14 residues. CDR1 is WSHSY and CDR2 is SAAADI in the germline V gene. V trimming: 5 bases; J trimming: 9 bases; junction bases outside the gene matches: 9. The CDR3 sequence is CASSPYGRGGEQFF. The CDR3 DNA sequence: TGCGCCAGCAGTCCTTACGGGAGGGGAGGTGAGCAGTTCTTC.

The chain employs TRBV5-1 and TRBJ2-7, with 8 bases identical to TRBD1. The CDR3 runs 14 residues. CDR1 is SGHRS and CDR2 is YFSETQ in the germline V gene. V lost 4 bases and J lost 4; bases outside the gene matches: 7. CDR3 residues: CASSPRDRQYEQYF. In nucleotides, the CDR3 is TGCGCCAGCAGCCCCCGGGACAGGCAATACGAGCAGTACTTC.

The chain is built from TRBV5-1 and TRBJ2-5; either TRBD1 or TRBD2 may supply D (6 bases each). The CDR3 runs to 15 residues. Germline V gives CDR1 SGHRS, CDR2 YFSETQ. V was pared by 0 bases and J by 5 bases, with 14 bases between. As DNA, the CDR3 is TGCGCCAGCAGCTTGGCGGGGGCCTTTGGGGAGACCCAGTACTTC. Translated: CASSLAGAFGETQYF.

In DNA, the CDR3 is TGTGCCAGCAGGGACAGGGAAGGCCAGCCCCAGCATTTT. This codes for CASRDREGQPQHF. The rearrangement uses TRBV6-6 and TRBJ1-5, with TRBD1 matching over 8 bases. Germline V gives CDR1 MNHNY, CDR2 SVGAGI (reference sequence). The CDR3 totals 13 residues. With V trimmed by 6 bases and J by 7 bases, 5 bases remained unmatched.

This clone has just one count. The chain links TRBV10-3 to TRBJ1-5; D remains unclear. Germline loops: CDR1 ENHRY, CDR2 SYGVKD. This CDR3 has 12 residues. V was clipped by 2 bases and J by 6 bases, with 5 bases between them. CDR3 sequence (DNA): TGTGCCATCAGTGAGGAGGGTCAGCCCCAGCATTTT. It encodes CAISEEGQPQHF.

The chain joins TRBV7-9 to TRBJ2-7, with TRBD1 matching over 7 bases. The CDR3 runs to 16 residues. CDR1 is SEHNR and CDR2 is FQNEAQ in the germline V gene (reference sequence). Trimming at V came to 5 bases and at J to 2 bases, leaving 12 bases not matched to a gene. CDR3 loop: CASSKGGRGEPYEQYF. For the CDR3, the DNA is TGTGCCAGCAGCAAAGGGGGCAGGGGTGAACCCTACGAGCAGTACTTC.

This clone is a singleton in its sample. The chain carries TRBV11-2 and TRBJ2-7; 8 bases are shared with TRBD2. The junction had 6 bases not matched to a gene; V was cut back by 4 bases and J by 7 bases. CDR1 is SGHAT and CDR2 is FQNNGV in the germline V gene. The CDR3 has 13 amino acids. In nucleotides, the CDR3 is TGTGCCAGCAGCTGGGGGGTAGCGGGAGAGCAGTACTTC. This encodes CASSWGVAGEQYF.

The genes are TRBV7-2 and TRBJ1-5; TRBD1 matches at 8 bases. Germline V gene lookup returns CDR1 SGHTA and CDR2 FQGNSA. This CDR3 is 14 amino acids long. Losses at the gene ends were 4 bases for V and 6 bases for J; bases not matched to a gene: 5. CDR3 amino acids: CASSSQGVGQPQHF. Here the CDR3 DNA reads TGTGCCAGCAGCTCACAGGGGGTAGGTCAGCCCCAGCATTTT.

The J gene is TRBJ2-7, the V gene TRBV27, with unresolved D. CDR1 MNHEY and CDR2 SMNVEV come from the germline V gene (reference sequence). There are 15 residues in the CDR3. The germline V and J ends were trimmed by 1 base and 0 bases, with 10 bases remaining between them. CDR3 sequence (DNA): TGTGCCAGCAGTTTATGGTCGGAAAGCTCCTACGAGCAGTACTTC. Translation gives CASSLWSESSYEQYF.

The genes are TRBV7-9 and TRBJ1-1; 8 positions agree with TRBD1. Trimming removed 2 bases from V and 6 bases from J; junction bases left unmatched: 11. The CDR3 has 16 amino acids. Germline V gene data show CDR1 as SEHNR and CDR2 as FQNEAQ (reference sequence). The CDR3 DNA sequence: TGTGCCAGCAGCTTAAACGAAGGGACAGGAAAACCTGAAGCTTTCTTT. As protein: CASSLNEGTGKPEAFF.

The CDR3 region has the DNA TGTGCCAGCAGCTCAACGCGCGGGACAGGGACTAGCGGGGAGCTGTTTTTT. Translating it yields CASSSTRGTGTSGELFF. The chain couples TRBV5-4 to TRBJ2-2; D might be TRBD1 (9 bases). CDR1 and CDR2 (germline): SGHNT, YYREEE (reference sequence). V was shortened by 3 bases and J by 7 bases, with 22 bases between the two germline ends. The CDR3 is 17 residues long.

The V call is TRBV7-6, the J call TRBJ2-7, with D perhaps TRBD1 or TRBD2 (5 bases each). The CDR3 length is 14 residues. The germline CDR1 and CDR2 sequences are SGHVS and FNYEAQ. V shed 6 bases and J shed 3 bases, with 15 bases lying between them. In DNA form, the CDR3 reads TGTGCCAGCAGTGCACGGGGCCGCCACTACGAGCAGTACTTC. As protein: CASSARGRHYEQYF.

V gene TRBV5-1 combines with J gene TRBJ1-1; a weak D match, TRBD1 (6 bases). This CDR3 contains 14 residues. From germline, CDR1 is SGHRS and CDR2 YFSETQ. The ends were cut back, 0 bases at V and 8 bases at J, with 14 bases in the middle. Here the CDR3 DNA reads TGCGCCAGCAGCTTGGCCGGGGGACAAACGGAAGCTTTCTTT. Translation gives CASSLAGGQTEAFF.

This clone was recorded once. The rearrangement links TRBV29-1 to TRBJ2-3; D remains ambiguous. With 4 bases removed from V and 10 bases from J, the gap between germline ends came to 15 bases. CDR1 and CDR2 (germline): SQVTM, ANQGSEA. This CDR3 has 12 amino acids. CDR3 coding DNA: TGCAGCGTTGTTATAGTTCAGAGGTCGCAGTATTTT. Protein product: CSVVIVQRSQYF.

This clone is labeled as hyperexpanded (1% or more). The chain employs TRBV27 and TRBJ2-7; D possibly uses TRBD1 or TRBD2 (5 bases each). V was clipped by 4 bases and J by 6 bases, with 19 bases between them. The CDR3 extends over 15 amino acids. CDR1 MNHEY and CDR2 SMNVEV come from the germline V gene (reference sequence). This CDR3 reads CASSSGTAPLGEQYF. The CDR3 DNA reads TGTGCCAGCAGTTCCGGGACCGCCCCCTTAGGCGAGCAGTACTTC.

In its sample, this clone is large (0.1 to 1%). The chain links TRBV9 to TRBJ1-2; D gene uncertain. The length of the CDR3 is 14 residues. V lost 4 bases and J lost 4, with 14 bases in between. Germline V lookup: CDR1 SGDLS, CDR2 YYNGEE. CDR3 residues: CASSTPEGFYGYTF. The CDR3 bases are TGTGCCAGCAGCACCCCGGAGGGATTCTATGGCTACACCTTC.